These T cell receptor beta chains were read from a single sample in a study of T cells after yellow fever vaccination. TCRdb re-called the 5' RACE reads with MiXCR, one entry per CDR3 protein. The data show 450,000 to 650,000 distinct CDR3 sequences, roughly 13% seen once. This specimen was PBMCs, taken on the day of the yellow fever booster vaccination. The receptors shown here come from a man aged 25-45 years who received the YFV17D yellow fever vaccine. The CDR3 runs from the conserved cysteine through the conserved F or W. D genes are given only for firm matches. A clone size is listed for some rows: how often the clone was seen (once, few, many), or a class if it is expanded.

d_gene: -; j_gene: TRBJ2-3; abundance: few; v_gene: TRBV7-9; CDR3nt: TGTGCCAGCAGCCGACTTGTCACAGCCGGCACAGATACGCAGTATTTT; CDR3aa: CASSRLVTAGTDTQYF
d_gene: TRBD2; j_gene: TRBJ2-1; abundance: -; v_gene: TRBV10-3; CDR3nt: TGTGCCATCAGTGAGGTACTAGCGGGCAAGACCTACAATGAGCAGTTCTTC; CDR3aa: CAISEVLAGKTYNEQFF
d_gene: -; j_gene: TRBJ2-1; abundance: -; v_gene: TRBV28; CDR3nt: TGTGCCAGCACCCCACCCAGGGGCAATGAGCAGTTCTTC; CDR3aa: CASTPPRGNEQFF
d_gene: -; j_gene: TRBJ2-5; abundance: few; v_gene: TRBV6-1; CDR3nt: TGTGCCAGCAGTCCAACGTCAAAAGGTTCTTACTGGGGGGAGACCCAGTACTTC; CDR3aa: CASSPTSKGSYWGETQYF
d_gene: -; j_gene: TRBJ2-7; abundance: few; v_gene: TRBV7-2; CDR3nt: TGTGCCAGCACACTACAGGGTTACTACGAGCAGTACTTC; CDR3aa: CASTLQGYYEQYF
d_gene: -; j_gene: TRBJ2-7; abundance: -; v_gene: TRBV7-6; CDR3nt: TGTGCCAGCAGCCTCACGATGGCGGGGAGCTCCTACGAGCAGTACTTC; CDR3aa: CASSLTMAGSSYEQYF
d_gene: -; j_gene: TRBJ2-2; abundance: few; v_gene: TRBV23-1; CDR3nt: TGCGCCAGCACTTCCGTACGGGGGGCGCGGATCCGACCCGGGGAGCTGTTTTTT; CDR3aa: CASTSVRGARIRPGELFF
d_gene: TRBD2; j_gene: TRBJ2-3; abundance: few; v_gene: TRBV7-9; CDR3nt: TGTGCCAGCAGCTTAACTAGCGGATCGGGAGATACGCAGTATTTT; CDR3aa: CASSLTSGSGDTQYF
d_gene: -; j_gene: TRBJ2-1; abundance: many; v_gene: TRBV5-1; CDR3nt: TGCGCCAGCAACCCCCTGGGCCGGGATGAGCAGTTCTTC; CDR3aa: CASNPLGRDEQFF
d_gene: -; j_gene: TRBJ2-1; abundance: few; v_gene: TRBV20-1; CDR3nt: TGCAGTGCTAGAGGGGACCAGATCTACAATGAGCAGTTCTTC; CDR3aa: CSARGDQIYNEQFF
d_gene: -; j_gene: TRBJ2-7; abundance: many; v_gene: TRBV12-3/TRBV12-4; CDR3nt: TGTGCCAGCAGCCCCCCCCGGGGCTACGAGCAGTACTTC; CDR3aa: CASSPPRGYEQYF
d_gene: TRBD2; j_gene: TRBJ2-2; abundance: few; v_gene: TRBV30; CDR3nt: TGTGCCTGGGGACCAGACAGGACTAGCGGGAAAGTCGGGGAGCTGTTTTTT; CDR3aa: CAWGPDRTSGKVGELFF
d_gene: -; j_gene: TRBJ2-3; abundance: few; v_gene: TRBV5-1; CDR3nt: TGCGCCAGCAGCTCGAGGGAGGTAGTAAATACGCAGTATTTT; CDR3aa: CASSSREVVNTQYF
d_gene: TRBD1; j_gene: TRBJ1-6; abundance: -; v_gene: TRBV9; CDR3nt: TGTGCCAGCAGCGTAGAACAGGGGAATTCACCCCTCCACTTT; CDR3aa: CASSVEQGNSPLHF
d_gene: -; j_gene: TRBJ2-7; abundance: few; v_gene: TRBV1; CDR3nt: TGCACCAGGCCAGCCTCCTACGAGCAGTACTTC; CDR3aa: CTRPASYEQYF
d_gene: TRBD1; j_gene: TRBJ2-1; abundance: -; v_gene: TRBV29-1; CDR3nt: TGCAGCGTTGAACTCTGGCAGGGGGCCAGCTCCTACAATGAGCAGTTCTTC; CDR3aa: CSVELWQGASSYNEQFF
d_gene: -; j_gene: TRBJ2-5; abundance: many; v_gene: TRBV7-9; CDR3nt: TGTGCCAGTCGACAGGAAGAGACCCAGTACTTC; CDR3aa: CASRQEETQYF
d_gene: -; j_gene: TRBJ2-2; abundance: -; v_gene: TRBV10-3; CDR3nt: TGTGCCATCCGGGGAAACACCGGGGAGCTGTTTTTT; CDR3aa: CAIRGNTGELFF
d_gene: -; j_gene: TRBJ2-3; abundance: many; v_gene: TRBV20-1; CDR3nt: TGCAGTGCTAGAGATCCGACCCACCGCAATTACGATACGCAGTATTTT; CDR3aa: CSARDPTHRNYDTQYF
d_gene: -; j_gene: TRBJ2-5; abundance: once; v_gene: TRBV27; CDR3nt: TGTGCCAGCAGCCACCGGATACAAGAGACCAAGTACTTC; CDR3aa: CASSHRIQETKYF
d_gene: -; j_gene: TRBJ1-4; abundance: -; v_gene: TRBV3-1; CDR3nt: TGTGCCAGCAGCCAAAACAGGGCCGTGGGAAAACTGTTTTTT; CDR3aa: CASSQNRAVGKLFF
d_gene: TRBD2; j_gene: TRBJ2-7; abundance: -; v_gene: TRBV6-5; CDR3nt: TGTGCCAGCAGCTACAGTCGGCGGGAGTCGGCCCGCTACGAGCAGTACTTC; CDR3aa: CASSYSRRESARYEQYF
d_gene: TRBD2; j_gene: TRBJ2-1; abundance: few; v_gene: TRBV11-1; CDR3nt: TGTGCCAGCAGCTTAGGTGTACTAGCGGGAGGGTCCTACAATGAGCAGTTCTTC; CDR3aa: CASSLGVLAGGSYNEQFF
d_gene: -; j_gene: TRBJ2-7; abundance: -; v_gene: TRBV10-2; CDR3nt: TGCGCCAGCACCCAGACCCTTGGGATCTACGAGCAGTACTTC; CDR3aa: CASTQTLGIYEQYF
d_gene: TRBD1; j_gene: TRBJ1-1; abundance: few; v_gene: TRBV6-5; CDR3nt: TGTGCCAGCAGTTACTCGAGGGACAGGGTTCGTCAGACTGAAGCTTTCTTT; CDR3aa: CASSYSRDRVRQTEAFF
d_gene: -; j_gene: TRBJ1-4; abundance: -; v_gene: TRBV12-3/TRBV12-4; CDR3nt: TGTGCCAGCAGTTTCTGGCAGGGGAATTTTAATGAAAAACTGTTTTTT; CDR3aa: CASSFWQGNFNEKLFF
d_gene: TRBD1; j_gene: TRBJ2-6; abundance: -; v_gene: TRBV27; CDR3nt: TGTGCCAGCAGTTTCTTGACAGGGCGCACTGGGGCCAACGTCCTGACTTTC; CDR3aa: CASSFLTGRTGANVLTF
d_gene: TRBD2; j_gene: TRBJ2-4; abundance: few; v_gene: TRBV5-1; CDR3nt: TGCGCCGGAACTAGCGGACTAGCCAAAAACATTCAGTACTTC; CDR3aa: CAGTSGLAKNIQYF
d_gene: TRBD2; j_gene: TRBJ2-1; abundance: -; v_gene: TRBV12-3/TRBV12-4; CDR3nt: TGTGCCAGCAGTATTTTTGCGGGAGTTGGAGATGAGCAGTTCTTC; CDR3aa: CASSIFAGVGDEQFF
d_gene: -; j_gene: TRBJ2-5; abundance: many; v_gene: TRBV29-1; CDR3nt: TGCAGCGTGGACAGTACGCAGGGAGAGACCCAGTACTTC; CDR3aa: CSVDSTQGETQYF
d_gene: -; j_gene: TRBJ2-1; abundance: -; v_gene: TRBV7-3; CDR3nt: TGTGCCAGCAGCCCCGAAGGGGGCTCCTACAATGAGCAGTTCTTC; CDR3aa: CASSPEGGSYNEQFF
d_gene: -; j_gene: TRBJ2-7; abundance: once; v_gene: TRBV20-1; CDR3nt: TGCAGTGCTAGAGTACAGGGCGACTCCTACGAGCAGTACTTC; CDR3aa: CSARVQGDSYEQYF
d_gene: -; j_gene: TRBJ2-3; abundance: -; v_gene: TRBV29-1; CDR3nt: TGCAGCGTTGTATACTTTACTAGCACAGATACGCAGTATTTT; CDR3aa: CSVVYFTSTDTQYF
d_gene: -; j_gene: TRBJ2-2; abundance: few; v_gene: TRBV12-3/TRBV12-4; CDR3nt: TGTGCCATCTCCGGCCCGAGGGGCACCGGGGAGCTGTTTTTT; CDR3aa: CAISGPRGTGELFF
d_gene: -; j_gene: TRBJ1-1; abundance: once; v_gene: TRBV20-1; CDR3nt: TGCAGTGCCCACCGGGGGGGGAACACTGAAGCTTTCTTT; CDR3aa: CSAHRGGNTEAFF
d_gene: -; j_gene: TRBJ1-4; abundance: few; v_gene: TRBV5-1; CDR3nt: TGCGCCAGCAGCTTGGACAGCCAATCTGAAAAACTGTTTTTT; CDR3aa: CASSLDSQSEKLFF
d_gene: -; j_gene: TRBJ1-5; abundance: -; v_gene: TRBV29-1; CDR3nt: TGCAGCGCCCGGGACGGGCACAATCAGCCCCAGCATTTT; CDR3aa: CSARDGHNQPQHF
d_gene: TRBD2; j_gene: TRBJ2-2; abundance: -; v_gene: TRBV20-1; CDR3nt: TGCAGTGCTAGACAGAGGGGACTAGCGTACACCGGGGAGCTGTTTTTT; CDR3aa: CSARQRGLAYTGELFF
d_gene: TRBD2; j_gene: TRBJ2-3; abundance: -; v_gene: TRBV12-3/TRBV12-4; CDR3nt: TGTGCCAGCGTAGAGGGAGGGGCTAGCACAGATACGCAGTATTTT; CDR3aa: CASVEGGASTDTQYF
d_gene: TRBD2; j_gene: TRBJ2-3; abundance: few; v_gene: TRBV6-5; CDR3nt: TGTGCCAGCAGTTACGACGGGGGGGCCAGGGATACGCAGTATTTT; CDR3aa: CASSYDGGARDTQYF
d_gene: -; j_gene: TRBJ2-5; abundance: -; v_gene: TRBV5-1; CDR3nt: TGCGCCAGCAGCTTATTAGGTCCACTAGAGACCCAGTACTTC; CDR3aa: CASSLLGPLETQYF
d_gene: -; j_gene: TRBJ2-1; abundance: few; v_gene: TRBV6-1; CDR3nt: TGTGCCAGCATCGGGTGGGGGCAGAGCTCCTACAATGAGCAGTTCTTC; CDR3aa: CASIGWGQSSYNEQFF
d_gene: TRBD2; j_gene: TRBJ2-2; abundance: few; v_gene: TRBV10-2; CDR3nt: TGCGCCAGCAGTACTAGCGGGAGAGTAAACACCGGGGAGCTGTTTTTT; CDR3aa: CASSTSGRVNTGELFF
d_gene: -; j_gene: TRBJ2-1; abundance: few; v_gene: TRBV11-2; CDR3nt: TGTGCCAGCAGCTTAGAGGGCGGGACCTGGAGCTCCTACAATGAGCAGTTCTTC; CDR3aa: CASSLEGGTWSSYNEQFF
d_gene: TRBD1; j_gene: TRBJ1-1; abundance: few; v_gene: TRBV20-1; CDR3nt: TGCAGTGCTGAACAGGGGGCGCGCACTGAAGCTTTCTTT; CDR3aa: CSAEQGARTEAFF
d_gene: TRBD1; j_gene: TRBJ2-1; abundance: -; v_gene: TRBV7-9; CDR3nt: TGTGCCAGCAGCTTAGCGACAGGACAGGGACGGGGTGAGCAGTTCTTC; CDR3aa: CASSLATGQGRGEQFF
d_gene: TRBD2; j_gene: TRBJ2-5; abundance: once; v_gene: TRBV20-1; CDR3nt: TGCAGTGCTAGCCCTCTAGCGGGACCAGAGACCCAGTACTTC; CDR3aa: CSASPLAGPETQYF
d_gene: TRBD2; j_gene: TRBJ2-7; abundance: many; v_gene: TRBV5-6; CDR3nt: TGTGCCAGCAGGGAGCGGGAGCTCACCTACGAGCAGTACTTC; CDR3aa: CASRERELTYEQYF